Shown below are 12 T cell receptor beta chains from a single sample sequenced in a study of cytomegalovirus exposure and HLA in healthy donors. This PCR relied on a set of 60 Vbeta primers and 13 Jbeta primers. Repertoires were generated with immunoSEQ multiplex PCR, while TCRdb's copy carries only in-frame clones and drops some. The table lists approximately 88,000 clones, 64% of them singletons. The sample was PBMCs. Receptors were obtained from a man in his sixties in good health and CMV-seronegative.

This clone has a single count. At one of its ends the junction is not consistent with the germline gene, which may arise from a read error. The chain is built from TRBV4-1 and TRBJ2-6, with 7 bases aligning to TRBD2. CDR1 is MGHRA and CDR2 is YSYEKL in the germline V gene. There are 19 residues in the CDR3. The CDR3 DNA reads as TGCGCTAGCAGCCAGCCTCCGGGACTATCACCCTCTGGGGCCAACGTCCTGACTTTC. It yields the protein CASSQPPGLSPSGANVLTF.

This rearrangement joins TRBV5-1 to TRBJ1-2, with 7 bases matching TRBD1. CDR1 is SGHRS, CDR2 YFSETQ, per germline. This CDR3 is built from 15 residues. With 0 bases clipped from V and 7 bases from J, the junction kept 9 bases outside the gene matches. The CDR3: CASSLDDTGAFGYTF. The CDR3 DNA sequence: TGCGCCAGCAGCTTGGACGATACAGGGGCTTTTGGCTACACCTTC. Supplemented by reference TRBV5-1 and TRBJ1-2, the full variable domain reads KAGVTQTPRYLIKTRGQQVTLSCSPISGHRSVSWYQQTPGQGLQFLFEYFSETQRNKGNFPGRFSGRQFSNSRSEMNVSTLELGDSALYLCASSLDDTGAFGYTFGSGTRLTVV.

V is TRBV5-1 and J is TRBJ1-3; D gene ambiguous. The CDR3 contains 15 residues. V shed 0 bases and J shed 0 bases, with 7 bases lying between them. Germline values: CDR1 SGHRS, CDR2 YFSETQ. The CDR3 protein is CASSLGQNSGNTIYF. CDR3 nucleotides: TGCGCCAGCAGCTTGGGCCAGAACTCTGGAAACACCATATATTTT.

J is TRBJ1-2 and V is TRBV29-1, with 7 positions matching TRBD1. There are 12 residues in the CDR3. After removal of 6 bases from V and 8 bases from J, the junction contained 9 bases not matched to a gene. CDR1 is SQVTM, CDR2 ANQGSEA, per germline. CDR3 sequence: CSVVQGGWGYTF. CDR3 nucleotides: TGCAGCGTCGTCCAGGGGGGTTGGGGCTACACCTTC.

This chain links TRBV20-1 with TRBJ1-2; a possible D gene is TRBD1 (5 bases). Trimming cost V 5 bases and J 4 bases, with 8 bases left between them. Germline loops: CDR1 DFQATT, CDR2 SNEGSKA (reference sequence). The CDR3 loop spans 11 amino acids. Here the CDR3 DNA reads TGCAGTGCTTGGGGGGGCTATGGCTACACCTTC. It translates to CSAWGGYGYTF.

The J gene is TRBJ1-1, the V gene TRBV21-1; TRBD1, the table's D call, lacks a check against the DNA. TRBV21-1 is marked as a pseudogene. The CDR3 consists of 16 residues. CDR3 residues: CASSKIRPGGCTEAFF. DNA for the CDR3: TGTGCCAGCAGCAAAATCAGGCCAGGGGGCTGCACTGAAGCTTTCTTT.

The J gene is TRBJ2-7, the V gene TRBV5-1; the match to TRBD2 covers 8 bases. Trimming at V came to 3 bases and at J to 6 bases, leaving 8 bases not matched to a gene. Germline V gene sequence: CDR1 SGHRS, CDR2 YFSETQ. The CDR3 runs to 14 residues. CDR3 sequence: CASSSGGSPPEQYF. The CDR3, as DNA: TGCGCCAGCAGCTCGGGAGGGTCTCCTCCCGAGCAGTACTTC.

The chain joins TRBV18 to TRBJ2-2; 8 bases match TRBD1. CDR1 KGHSH and CDR2 LQKENI come from the germline V gene. The CDR3 totals 17 residues. V lost 4 bases and J lost 7; bases outside the gene matches: 14. CDR3 sequence: CASSRTTDRAVLGELFF. In DNA form, the CDR3 reads TGTGCCAGCTCACGGACTACGGACAGGGCCGTACTCGGGGAGCTGTTTTTT. The variable domain in full, completed from reference TRBV18 and TRBJ2-2, reads NAGVMQNPRHLVRRRGQEARLRCSPMKGHSHVYWYRQLPEEGLKFMVYLQKENIIDESGMPKERFSAEFPKEGPSILRIQQVVRGDSAAYFCASSRTTDRAVLGELFFGEGSRLTVL.

The chain is built from TRBV6-5 and TRBJ1-1; D unresolved. Germline CDR1 is MNHEY and CDR2 is SVGAGI. Trimming cost V 0 bases and J 5 bases, with 13 bases left between them. The CDR3 length is 15 residues. CDR3 in amino acids: CASSYSRYLETEAFF. In DNA, the CDR3 is TGTGCCAGCAGTTACTCACGTTATTTGGAGACTGAAGCTTTCTTT.

This clone came up a few times. J is TRBJ2-7 and V is TRBV6-5, with D maybe TRBD2 (6 bases). Germline CDR1 reads MNHEY; CDR2 reads SVGAGI. Between the trimmed V and J ends, which lost 4 bases and 2 bases, there was a span of 18 bases. This CDR3 comprises 16 residues. Here the CDR3 reads CASSFGSLGRTYEQYF. The CDR3, as DNA: TGTGCCAGCAGTTTCGGGAGCCTCGGCAGAACCTACGAGCAGTACTTC.

This clone occurred a few times. The genes are TRBV7-9 and TRBJ1-6; 11 bases are a match to TRBD1. V gave up 5 bases and J gave up 8 bases; unmatched junction bases: 5. The CDR3 consists of 15 residues. CDR1 and CDR2 (germline): SEHNR, FQNEAQ (reference sequence). In DNA form, the CDR3 reads TGTGCCAGCAGCCCGGGACAGGGGGTGGATTCACCCCTCCACTTT. It yields the protein CASSPGQGVDSPLHF.

This chain connects TRBV6-4 to TRBJ2-1; TRBD2 aligns across 7 bases. CDR3 size: 15 residues. Germline V gene sequence: CDR1 MRHNA, CDR2 SNTAGT. After removal of 6 bases from V and 2 bases from J, the junction contained 7 bases not matched to a gene. DNA of the CDR3: TGTGCCAGCAGCCGAAACGGGGGGACCTACAATGAGCAGTTCTTC. Its translation is CASSRNGGTYNEQFF.